Below are 5 T cell receptor beta chains sequenced from a single sample in a study of cytotoxic CD8 clonotypes in ibrutinib-treated CLL. Using immunoSEQ multiplex PCR, the repertoire was profiled, and TCRdb retains in-frame clones only, with some absent. Of 250,000 to 350,000 clones listed, 65% to 85% were seen once; the top ten hold approximately 5.6%. The sample in question was PBMCs, obtained at disease progression, from a patient treated with ibrutinib. Every receptor here comes from a human donor with chronic lymphocytic leukemia.

The gene calls are TRBV5-4 and TRBJ2-5, with D maybe TRBD2 (5 bases). Germline V gives CDR1 SGHNT, CDR2 YYREEE (reference sequence). Trimming removed 0 bases at V and 10 bases at J, with 16 bases between. The CDR3 loop spans 14 amino acids. For the CDR3, the DNA is TGTGCCAGCAGCTTGGGTCCGGCCGGGGTGAACCAGTACTTC. Protein product: CASSLGPAGVNQYF.

CDR3 protein: CASRQTGARTEAFF. DNA for the CDR3: TGCGCCAGCAGGCAGACAGGGGCGAGGACTGAAGCTTTCTTT. The V and J genes are TRBV4-3 and TRBJ1-1; TRBD1 matches 8 bases. In germline, CDR1 is LGHNA, CDR2 YSLEER. Germline trimming cut 6 bases from V and 5 bases from J; bases unmatched to any gene: 8. The CDR3 consists of 14 residues.

The CDR3 coding sequence is TGTGCCAGCAGCTTAGAAGGGGTTGAGCAGTTCTTC. Its protein is CASSLEGVEQFF. This chain links TRBV7-2 with TRBJ2-1, with D possibly TRBD1 on 5 matching bases. The CDR3 consists of 12 residues. Germline lookup yields CDR1 SGHTA and CDR2 FQGNSA. With 1 base removed from V and 9 bases from J, the gap between germline ends came to 7 bases.

The chain combines TRBV19 with TRBJ2-1; 12 bases agree with TRBD2. The CDR3 runs 16 residues. With 5 bases clipped from V and 6 bases from J, the junction kept 8 bases outside the gene matches. The V gene's germline CDR1 is LNHDA and CDR2 SQIVND (reference sequence). The CDR3 sequence is CASSPSTSGSSNEQFF. As DNA, the CDR3 is TGTGCCAGTAGTCCGTCGACTAGCGGGAGTTCCAATGAGCAGTTCTTC. Filled out from reference TRBV19 and TRBJ2-1, the complete variable domain reads DGGITQSPKYLFRKEGQNVTLSCEQNLNHDAMYWYRQDPGQGLRLIYYSQIVNDFQKGDIAEGYSVSREKKESFPLTVTSAQKNPTAFYLCASSPSTSGSSNEQFFGPGTRLTVL.

The chain is built from TRBV5-1 and TRBJ1-1; possible D gene TRBD1, 5 bases. The CDR3 is 16 residues long. Germline CDR1 and CDR2: SGHRS and YFSETQ. V shed 2 bases and J shed 0 bases, with 14 bases lying between them. The CDR3 region is CASSFRVRLMNTEAFF. CDR3 DNA: TGCGCCAGCAGCTTCAGGGTGAGGCTTATGAACACTGAAGCTTTCTTT.